These 28 T cell receptor beta chains came from one sample sequenced in a study of OX40 agonist ivuxolimab in advanced cancers. Sequenced by immunoSEQ multiplex PCR; TCRdb stores in-frame clones only, minus some. Here the sample spans some 80,000 clones, almost 95% being singletons. Sequenced here: CD4+ or CD8+ T cells sorted from blood, sampled in a trial of the OX40 agonist ivuxolimab. The receptors shown here come from an adult with an advanced solid tumor such as melanoma, head and neck, liver or kidney cancer.

The rearrangement joins TRBV5-6 to TRBJ1-5; TRBD1 might be the D (5 bases). CDR1 and CDR2 (germline): SGHDT, YYEEEE. Trimming removed 3 bases at V and 6 bases at J, with 25 bases between. The CDR3 has 18 residues. In nucleotides, the CDR3 is TGTGCCAGCAGCTCCCGGAATGGGGGGGTGGGAGTAGGTCAGCCCCAGCATTTT. Translating it yields CASSSRNGGVGVGQPQHF. Using reference TRBV5-6 and TRBJ1-5 for the parts outside the CDR3, the full variable domain is DAGVTQSPTHLIKTRGQQVTLRCSPKSGHDTVSWYQQALGQGPQFIFQYYEEEERQRGNFPDRFSGHQFPNYSSELNVNALLLGDSALYLCASSSRNGGVGVGQPQHFGDGTRLSIL.

The table lists this clone with a count of one. The rearrangement links TRBV9 to TRBJ1-1, with TRBD1 matching over 7 bases. This CDR3 contains 15 residues. J lost 5 bases, V lost 4 bases, and 11 bases had no gene match. Germline V gene data show CDR1 as SGDLS and CDR2 as YYNGEE. CDR3 sequence (DNA): TGTGCCAGCAGCATAACGACAGGGCCGGGGACTGAAGCTTTCTTT. Amino acids: CASSITTGPGTEAFF.

The rearrangement joins TRBV18 to TRBJ1-2; D is uncertain. The CDR3 consists of 11 residues. Germline lookup yields CDR1 KGHSH and CDR2 LQKENI. Deletions cut 0 bases from V and 10 bases from J, with 6 bases between. This CDR3 reads CASSPPGNYTF. The CDR3 region has the DNA TGTGCCAGCTCACCACCGGGAAACTACACCTTC.

The chain combines TRBV5-5 with TRBJ1-2; D is possibly TRBD1 (6 bases). The V end lost 6 bases, the J end lost 4 bases, and 16 bases lay between the germline ends. Germline CDR1 reads SGHKS; CDR2 reads YYEKEE (reference sequence). The CDR3 loop spans 14 amino acids. The CDR3 loop reads CASTTGFLAYGYTF. The CDR3 DNA sequence: TGTGCCAGCACCACAGGGTTTTTGGCCTATGGCTACACCTTC.

This clone was observed a single time. CDR3 in amino acids: CASSLAVGYIAGVQETQYF. The CDR3 DNA is TGTGCCAGCAGCTTAGCCGTTGGGTACATAGCGGGGGTCCAAGAGACCCAGTACTTC. The chain links TRBV11-2 to TRBJ2-5, with 9 bases aligning to TRBD2. The germline CDR1 and CDR2 sequences are SGHAT and FQNNGV. This CDR3 contains 19 residues. V gave up 1 base and J gave up 1 base; unmatched junction bases: 13.

This chain uses TRBV11-3 with TRBJ2-7, with unresolved D. Germline CDR1 reads SGHNT; CDR2 reads YENEEA. CDR3 length equals 13 residues. V was trimmed by 1 base and J by 4 bases, leaving 8 bases between them. In DNA, the CDR3 is TGTGCCAGCAGCTTAGGTCCTGGTTACGAGCAGTACTTC. This translates into CASSLGPGYEQYF.

The chain employs TRBV5-4 and TRBJ1-1; no clear D gene. This CDR3 is 12 amino acids long. Trimming took 5 bases from V and 1 from J, leaving 6 bases between them. Germline V gene sequence: CDR1 SGHNT, CDR2 YYREEE (reference sequence). As DNA, the CDR3 is TGTGCCAGCAGTTCTCCGAACACTGAAGCTTTCTTT. As protein: CASSSPNTEAFF.

This clone has only one observation. The chain is built from TRBV5-1 and TRBJ1-1; no clear D gene. Deletions cut 4 bases from V and 6 bases from J, with 13 bases between. The CDR3 has 13 amino acids. Germline values: CDR1 SGHRS, CDR2 YFSETQ. This CDR3 is CASSPTTASEAFF. CDR3 DNA: TGCGCCAGCAGCCCTACAACAGCCTCTGAAGCTTTCTTT.

V and J are TRBV5-4 and TRBJ1-1; D may be TRBD1 (6 bases). This CDR3 spans 14 amino acids. Between the trimmed V and J ends, which lost 4 bases and 2 bases, there was a span of 12 bases. Germline V lookup: CDR1 SGHNT, CDR2 YYREEE (reference sequence). Written as DNA, the CDR3 is TGTGCCAGCAGCGGTTGGACAGAAAACACTGAAGCTTTCTTT. This translates into CASSGWTENTEAFF.

CDR3 nucleotide sequence: TGCGCCAGCAGCCTGCGGAGCTCTGGGGCCAACGTCCTGACTTTC. Protein product: CASSLRSSGANVLTF. The rearrangement links TRBV5-1 to TRBJ2-6, with D unclear. Germline CDR1 reads SGHRS; CDR2 reads YFSETQ. This CDR3 has 15 residues. V lost 4 bases and J 0 bases, leaving 8 bases between the germline ends.

The gene calls are TRBV5-1 and TRBJ1-2; D gene unclear. Trimming cost V 3 bases and J 8 bases, with 17 bases left between them. Germline V gene lookup returns CDR1 SGHRS and CDR2 YFSETQ. The CDR3 is 14 residues long. The CDR3 DNA reads as TGCGCCAGCAGCTCCCTGGGCAGGCGCGAAGGCTACACCTTC. Translation gives CASSSLGRREGYTF.

The CDR3 sequence is CASSFDPSSSYNEQFF. CDR3 in DNA: TGCGCCAGCAGCTTCGACCCTTCGAGCTCCTACAATGAGCAGTTCTTC. The V and J genes are TRBV5-1 and TRBJ2-1; D call uncertain. V was clipped by 2 bases and J by 0 bases, with 12 bases between them. The CDR3 has 16 amino acids. The germline gives CDR1 SGHRS, CDR2 YFSETQ.

The chain uses TRBV6-6 and TRBJ2-5, with a weak D call TRBD2 (5 bases). Germline lookup yields CDR1 MNHNY and CDR2 SVGAGI (reference sequence). This CDR3 has 13 amino acids. Trimming stripped 4 bases from V and 5 bases from J, with 11 bases between. CDR3: CASSSSPGETQYF. The CDR3 nucleotides read TGTGCCAGCAGTTCCTCCCCGGGGGAGACCCAGTACTTC.

The V call is TRBV19, the J call TRBJ1-4; 7 positions agree with TRBD1. Unmatched junction bases numbered 7, after V lost 4 bases and J lost 5 bases. The CDR3 runs to 15 residues. CDR1 and CDR2 (germline): LNHDA, SQIVND (reference sequence). CDR3 loop: CASSTNRGRNEKLFF. Written as DNA, the CDR3 is TGTGCCAGTAGTACGAACAGGGGTAGGAATGAAAAACTGTTTTTT. Using reference TRBV19 and TRBJ1-4 for the parts outside the CDR3, the full variable domain is DGGITQSPKYLFRKEGQNVTLSCEQNLNHDAMYWYRQDPGQGLRLIYYSQIVNDFQKGDIAEGYSVSREKKESFPLTVTSAQKNPTAFYLCASSTNRGRNEKLFFGSGTQLSVL.

V and J are TRBV4-2 and TRBJ1-2; tentatively, D is TRBD1 (5 bases). V lost 2 bases and J lost 7, with 11 bases in between. The CDR3 is 13 residues long. Per germline, CDR1 LGHNA and CDR2 YNFKEQ. CDR3 in DNA: TGTGCCAGCAGCCAATCAGGGTTGAGTGGCTACACCTTC. Its protein product is CASSQSGLSGYTF.

The rearrangement joins TRBV5-6 to TRBJ1-1; D unresolved. V shed 5 bases and J shed 1 base, with 12 bases lying between them. The CDR3 consists of 14 residues. Germline CDR1 and CDR2: SGHDT and YYEEEE. CDR3 sequence reads: CASRLFRGNTEAFF. CDR3 nucleotides: TGTGCCAGCAGACTCTTTCGGGGGAACACTGAAGCTTTCTTT.

V gene TRBV6-6 combines with J gene TRBJ2-7; 8 bases are a match to TRBD1. CDR1 and CDR2 from the germline V gene are MNHNY and SVGAGI (reference sequence). V trimming: 0 bases; J trimming: 2 bases; junction bases outside the gene matches: 6. The CDR3 consists of 16 residues. In DNA form, the CDR3 reads TGTGCCAGCAGTTACTCGATTGACAGGGGTGCCTACGAGCAGTACTTC. Translating it yields CASSYSIDRGAYEQYF.

The chain employs TRBV19 and TRBJ1-2; 9 bases align to TRBD1. CDR1 is LNHDA, CDR2 SQIVND, per germline (reference sequence). Unmatched junction bases numbered 16, after V lost 4 bases and J lost 7 bases. The CDR3 is 17 amino acids. CDR3 sequence (DNA): TGTGCCAGTAGTACCCCGACAGGGGGGGGACTAATCGCTGGCTACACCTTC. Protein sequence: CASSTPTGGGLIAGYTF.

V usage is TRBV5-1 and J usage is TRBJ2-1; the D gene is possibly TRBD2 (6 bases). This CDR3 contains 14 residues. CDR1 and CDR2 (germline): SGHRS, YFSETQ. The V gene lost 0 bases and the J gene lost 6 bases, with 10 bases spanning the gap. CDR3 nucleotide sequence: TGCGCCAGCAGCTTGGTGTCCGGGGGCAATGAGCAGTTCTTC. The encoded protein is CASSLVSGGNEQFF. Looking up the rest from reference TRBV5-1 and TRBJ2-1 gives the full variable domain: KAGVTQTPRYLIKTRGQQVTLSCSPISGHRSVSWYQQTPGQGLQFLFEYFSETQRNKGNFPGRFSGRQFSNSRSEMNVSTLELGDSALYLCASSLVSGGNEQFFGPGTRLTVL.

The chain employs TRBV6-6 and TRBJ1-1, with D possibly matching TRBD1 (6 bases). Germline CDR1 is MNHNY and CDR2 is SVGAGI (reference sequence). The CDR3 sequence is 13 residues long. CDR3 loop: CAAGASISTEAFF. The CDR3 DNA is TGTGCAGCGGGGGCCAGTATAAGCACTGAAGCTTTCTTT.

This clone was recorded once. The rearrangement uses TRBV7-6 and TRBJ2-4; D may be TRBD1 (5 bases). The CDR3 runs 14 residues. Per the germline V gene, CDR1 is SGHVS and CDR2 is FNYEAQ. V was clipped by 5 bases and J by 5 bases, with 13 bases between them. CDR3 residues: CASSHSDNQNIQYF. CDR3 bases: TGTGCCAGCAGCCACTCGGACAACCAAAACATTCAGTACTTC. Full variable domain (remainder filled in from reference TRBV7-6 and TRBJ2-4): GAGVSQSPRYKVTKRGQDVALRCDPISGHVSLYWYRQALGQGPEFLTYFNYEAQQDKSGLPNDRFSAERPEGSISTLTIQRTEQRDSAMYRCASSHSDNQNIQYFGAGTRLSVL.

The chain joins TRBV15 to TRBJ1-3; D is uncertain. The CDR3 totals 13 residues. The germline gives CDR1 LNHNV, CDR2 YYDKDF (reference sequence). V lost 5 bases to trimming and J lost 3 bases, with 8 bases between them. For the CDR3, the DNA is TGTGCCACCAGCGTGCTACTTGGAAACACCATATATTTT. It specifies CATSVLLGNTIYF.

This clone was detected once. The junction does not match germline at one end; this may be a read error. J is TRBJ2-1 and V is TRBV5-1; D unresolved. Germline CDR1 SGHRS, CDR2 YFSETQ. The CDR3 is 13 residues long. CDR3 sequence: CASSLGSSNEQFF. The DNA of the CDR3 is TGCGCCAGCAGCTTAGGCTCCTCCAATGAGCAGTTCTTC.

DNA of the CDR3: TGTGCCAGCAGCCAAGGAAGAAGGGGGCTTAACAACTACGAGCAGTACTTC. Amino acid sequence: CASSQGRRGLNNYEQYF. The gene calls are TRBV14 and TRBJ2-7; the match to TRBD1 covers 7 bases. The CDR3 runs to 17 residues. The V segment lost 1 base and the J segment 3 bases; nucleotides outside the gene matches: 12. Germline V gene lookup returns CDR1 SGHDN and CDR2 FVKESK.

The chain is built from TRBV13 and TRBJ2-5; TRBD2 aligns across 9 bases. Germline CDR1 PRHDT, CDR2 FYEKMQ (reference sequence). This CDR3 has 15 amino acids. With 3 bases clipped from V and 4 bases from J, the junction kept 6 bases outside the gene matches. The CDR3 coding sequence is TGTGCCAGCAGCTTGCCCCGCGGGGGGGGAGAGACCCAGTACTTC. This sequence encodes CASSLPRGGGETQYF. Full variable domain (rest looked up from reference TRBV13 and TRBJ2-5): AAGVIQSPRHLIKEKRETATLKCYPIPRHDTVYWYQQGPGQDPQFLISFYEKMQSDKGSIPDRFSAQQFSDYHSELNMSSLELGDSALYFCASSLPRGGGETQYFGPGTRLLVL.

The chain employs TRBV5-1 and TRBJ2-5; TRBD2 is a possible D gene (6 bases). The CDR3 extends over 14 amino acids. V shed 3 bases and J shed 5 bases, with 14 bases lying between them. Per germline, CDR1 SGHRS and CDR2 YFSETQ. The CDR3 reads CASSSGTATETQYF. For the CDR3, the DNA is TGCGCCAGCAGCTCCGGGACTGCCACGGAGACCCAGTACTTC.

The chain uses TRBV19 and TRBJ1-1, with D possibly matching TRBD1 (5 bases). The CDR3 length is 12 residues. Per germline, CDR1 LNHDA and CDR2 SQIVND (reference sequence). V lost 6 bases to trimming and J lost 3 bases, with 8 bases between them. The CDR3 sequence: CASRDTHTEAFF. CDR3 nucleotide sequence: TGTGCCAGTAGGGACACCCACACTGAAGCTTTCTTT.

This clone appeared once. The chain is built from TRBV6-5 and TRBJ2-1; D possibly uses TRBD1 or TRBD2 (5 bases each). The CDR3 contains 14 residues. The V end was cut by 8 bases, the J end by 8 bases, with 19 bases between. Germline CDR1 MNHEY, CDR2 SVGAGI. Here the CDR3 reads CASHGGSVFDEQFF. CDR3 in DNA: TGTGCCAGCCATGGGGGTAGCGTGTTCGATGAGCAGTTCTTC.